The 23 T cell receptor beta chains presented below share a single source sample, sequenced in a study of response to subunit inactivated influenza vaccine. Using its own MiXCR run on the RT-PCR reads, TCRdb lists one record per CDR3 protein. This table has hundreds of thousands of distinct CDR3 sequences, approximately 12% appearing once. This sample comprised PBMCs from blood, obtained on the day of vaccination. The receptors shown here come from a man in his forties or fifties who received an inactivated influenza vaccine.

This clonotype has only a few counts. CDR3 in amino acids: CASSIGQNYEQYF. The CDR3 nucleotides read TGTGCCAGCAGTATCGGACAGAACTACGAGCAGTACTTC. V usage is TRBV12-3 or TRBV12-4 and J usage is TRBJ2-7; weak D call: TRBD1 (6 bases). The CDR3 extends over 13 amino acids. With 5 bases removed from V and 3 bases from J, the gap between germline ends came to 11 bases.

The chain combines TRBV6-2 or TRBV6-3 with TRBJ1-2; 9 bases match TRBD1. CDR1 is MNHEY, CDR2 SVGEGT, per germline. The length of the CDR3 is 14 residues. After removal of 3 bases from V and 5 bases from J, the junction contained 4 bases not matched to a gene. CDR3 nucleotide sequence: TGTGCCAGCAGTTATACAGGGGGCGCATATGGCTACACCTTC. It yields the protein CASSYTGGAYGYTF.

This clonotype came up a few times. The V and J genes are TRBV29-1 and TRBJ2-1; a possible D gene is TRBD1 (5 bases). The CDR3 contains 12 residues. The V end was cut by 3 bases, the J end by 9 bases, with 12 bases between. Germline CDR1 SQVTM, CDR2 ANQGSEA. The DNA of the CDR3 is TGCAGCGTTGACTCCTGGGGCGGTGAGCAGTTCTTC. Translating gives CSVDSWGGEQFF.

This clonotype was seen repeatedly, ten times or more. The chain links TRBV3-1 to TRBJ2-6; D unresolved. Trimming cost V 4 bases and J 0 bases, with 7 bases left between them. There are 15 residues in the CDR3. CDR1 and CDR2 (germline): LGHDT, YNNKEL (reference sequence). CDR3 in amino acids: CASSPSPSGANVLTF. The CDR3 DNA is TGTGCCAGCAGCCCCAGTCCCTCTGGGGCCAACGTCCTGACTTTC.

The rearrangement uses TRBV4-3 and TRBJ2-7; 7 positions agree with TRBD2. Germline V gene sequence: CDR1 LGHNA, CDR2 YSLEER. The V and J ends lost 2 bases and 3 bases, in that order; junction bases with no gene match: 10. The CDR3 consists of 16 residues. In nucleotides, the CDR3 is TGCGCCAGCAGCCAATACCGTACAGCGGGAATCTACGAGCAGTACTTC. Translation: CASSQYRTAGIYEQYF.

Worth noting for this clonotype: Since no conserved phenylalanine or tryptophan closes the CDR3, a read error is the likely cause. This rearrangement joins TRBV12-3 or TRBV12-4 to TRBJ2-6; D is possibly TRBD1 or TRBD2 (5 bases each). The CDR3 spans 15 residues. With 5 bases removed from V and 0 bases from J, the gap between germline ends came to 8 bases. The CDR3 coding sequence is TGTGCCAGCAGTCGTGGGGGCTCTGGGGCCAACGTCCTGACTTCC. This codes for CASSRGGSGANVLTS.

This clonotype was seen a few times. CDR3 coding DNA: TGTGCCAGCAGTTACTCATTCCCCTCATCGACAAGGAGAAGCATACCCCATATCTACGAGCAGTACTTC. This gives the protein CASSYSFPSSTRRSIPHIYEQYF. The rearrangement links TRBV6-2 or TRBV6-3 to TRBJ2-7; D not resolved. V was clipped by 0 bases and J by 3 bases, with 36 bases between them. The CDR3 sequence is 23 residues long. The germline gives CDR1 MNHEY, CDR2 SVGEGT.

The V call is TRBV5-6, the J call TRBJ1-2, with TRBD1 matching 8 bases. CDR1 is SGHDT and CDR2 is YYEEEE in the germline V gene. The CDR3 loop spans 15 amino acids. The J segment lost 5 bases and the V segment lost 4 bases, leaving 10 bases of the junction unmatched. The CDR3 DNA is TGTGCCAGCAGCCCATGGGACAGGCCGAGATATGGCTACACCTTC. Translating it yields CASSPWDRPRYGYTF.

This clonotype showed up many times. The chain has TRBV20-1 and TRBJ2-7, with D perhaps TRBD1 or TRBD2 (5 bases each). The CDR3 covers 15 residues. From germline, CDR1 is DFQATT and CDR2 SNEGSKA (reference sequence). V lost 8 bases, J lost 1 base, and 21 bases lay in between. The CDR3 nucleotides are TGCAGTTCCAGTGACAGTGACTATCTTTCCTACGAGCAGTACTTC. Amino acids: CSSSDSDYLSYEQYF.

The chain couples TRBV7-2 to TRBJ2-3, with 9 nucleotides matching TRBD2. Per the germline V gene, CDR1 is SGHTA and CDR2 is FQGNSA. The CDR3 runs 17 residues. V was pared by 0 bases and J by 5 bases, with 9 bases of the junction left unmatched. The CDR3 nucleotides read TGTGCCAGCAGCTTAGCCCGGCTTGCGGGAGGGGGAGATACGCAGTATTTT. This sequence encodes CASSLARLAGGGDTQYF.

V usage is TRBV12-3 or TRBV12-4 and J usage is TRBJ2-3, with 13 bases that match TRBD2. CDR3 size: 17 residues. V dropped 5 bases and J dropped 2; count of bases not matched to a gene: 7. The CDR3 coding sequence is TGTGCCAGCAGTCCCCGACTAGCGGGAGGCCCCACAGATACGCAGTATTTT. Translation: CASSPRLAGGPTDTQYF.

Comments on this clonotype: A clone one base away is much larger, so this may be a read error. This chain uses TRBV24-1 with TRBJ2-1; 8 nucleotides line up with TRBD2. V was clipped by 3 bases and J by 0 bases; unmatched bases: 3. Per germline, CDR1 KGHDR and CDR2 SFDVKD. This CDR3 is 16 amino acids long. The CDR3 sequence: CATSDTSGSSYNEQFF. The CDR3 bases are TGTGCCACCAGTGATACAAGCGGGAGCTCCTACAATGAGCAGTTCTTC.

This clonotype was counted a few times. Here the CDR3 DNA reads TGTGCCATCCTCCGAAGGGCCGGGGAGCTGTTTTTT. Protein: CAILRRAGELFF. The V call is TRBV10-3, the J call TRBJ2-2; D gene ambiguous. This CDR3 is 12 amino acids long. Trimming pared 8 bases from V and 6 bases from J, leaving 10 bases between. Germline assignment: CDR1 ENHRY and CDR2 SYGVKD.

The chain has TRBV11-3 and TRBJ2-1; D could derive from TRBD1 or TRBD2 (6 bases each). This CDR3 has 21 residues. Per the germline V gene, CDR1 is SGHNT and CDR2 is YENEEA. V shed 4 bases and J shed 1 base, with 29 bases lying between them. In nucleotides, the CDR3 is TGTGCCAGCAGCTCCTCAGCAGGGGAGGTTGGAAGTCTCCGTTCCTACAATGAGCAGTTCTTC. It yields the protein CASSSSAGEVGSLRSYNEQFF.

This chain joins TRBV5-5 and TRBJ2-2, with D tentatively TRBD1 or TRBD2 (5 bases each). The CDR3 length is 15 residues. V shed 0 bases and J shed 4 bases, with 10 bases lying between them. CDR1 and CDR2 (germline): SGHKS, YYEKEE (reference sequence). CDR3 DNA sequence: TGTGCCAGCAGCTTGGATGCAGGGACCACCGGGGAGCTGTTTTTT. It specifies CASSLDAGTTGELFF.

The rearrangement uses TRBV7-9 and TRBJ2-1; 7 bases line up with TRBD2. Germline V CDR1 and CDR2: SEHNR, FQNEAQ (reference sequence). This CDR3 has 16 residues. J lost 1 base, V lost 6 bases, and 9 bases had no gene match. CDR3 protein: CASRPAGASSYNEQFF. As DNA, the CDR3 is TGTGCCAGCAGACCGGCGGGAGCCAGTTCCTACAATGAGCAGTTCTTC.

The CDR3: CASSRTGRYTEAFF. The CDR3 DNA follows: TGTGCCAGCAGCAGGACAGGGAGGTACACTGAAGCTTTCTTT. The chain employs TRBV2 and TRBJ1-1; 8 bases match TRBD1. The CDR3 extends over 14 amino acids. Germline V gene data show CDR1 as SNHLY and CDR2 as FYNNEI. V dropped 6 bases and J dropped 3; count of bases not matched to a gene: 6. Filled out from reference TRBV2 and TRBJ1-1, the complete variable domain reads EPEVTQTPSHQVTQMGQEVILRCVPISNHLYFYWYRQILGQKVEFLVSFYNNEISEKSEIFDDQFSVERPDGSNFTLKIRSTKLEDSAMYFCASSRTGRYTEAFFGQGTRLTVV.

The V gene is TRBV29-1, the J gene TRBJ2-2, with 12 bases identical to TRBD2. Trimming cost V 5 bases and J 6 bases; bases outside gene matches: 4. CDR1 and CDR2 (germline): SQVTM, ANQGSEA. This CDR3 is 14 amino acids long. The CDR3 DNA reads TGCAGCGTTCTAGCGGGAGGGTTTGCCGGGGAGCTGTTTTTT. The encoded protein is CSVLAGGFAGELFF.

V usage is TRBV7-2 and J usage is TRBJ2-3; D could derive from TRBD1 or TRBD2 (5 bases each). Germline CDR1 and CDR2: SGHTA and FQGNSA. The CDR3 totals 12 residues. With 4 bases removed from V and 9 bases from J, the gap between germline ends came to 11 bases. CDR3 residues: CASSSTRDTQYF. Here the CDR3 DNA reads TGTGCCAGCAGCTCGACCCGGGACACGCAGTATTTT.

A few counts support this clonotype. The chain combines TRBV7-2 with TRBJ2-7; perhaps TRBD2 as D (5 bases). Germline V CDR1 and CDR2: SGHTA, FQGNSA. V dropped 2 bases and J dropped 0 bases, with 11 bases sitting between them. The CDR3 runs 15 residues. Here the CDR3 reads CASSLLYSVSYEQYF. The CDR3 DNA reads as TGTGCCAGCAGCTTATTGTATAGCGTCTCCTACGAGCAGTACTTC.

The chain recombines TRBV4-3 with TRBJ2-3; the match to TRBD2 covers 8 bases. There are 17 residues in the CDR3. With V trimmed by 5 bases and J by 2 bases, 12 bases remained unmatched. Germline CDR1 reads LGHNA; CDR2 reads YSLEER. CDR3: CASSAPASAGDTDTQYF. CDR3 DNA: TGCGCCAGCAGCGCCCCGGCGTCAGCGGGGGACACAGATACGCAGTATTTT.

This clonotype has a count of ten or more. The rearrangement links TRBV12-3 or TRBV12-4 to TRBJ2-5; the D is unclear. This CDR3 contains 15 residues. Trimming removed 4 bases at V and 2 bases at J, with 14 bases between. CDR3: CASSSILGFQETQYF. CDR3 sequence (DNA): TGTGCCAGCAGTTCCATATTGGGGTTTCAAGAGACCCAGTACTTC.

The V call is TRBV7-8, the J call TRBJ2-3; no reliable D call. This CDR3 contains 19 residues. With 1 base removed from V and 2 bases from J, the gap between germline ends came to 22 bases. CDR1 and CDR2 from the germline V gene are SGHVS and FQNEAQ. CDR3: CASSLEAIVTESNTDTQYF. The DNA of the CDR3 is TGTGCCAGCAGCTTAGAGGCAATTGTTACGGAGAGTAACACAGATACGCAGTATTTT.